This T cell receptor beta chain emerged from a study of response to subunit inactivated influenza vaccine. Study outcomes and limitations: The authors suggested that every seasonal influenza vaccination recruits few new T cells.

In its sample, this clonotype was seen a few times. The antigen is unknown. The CDR3 has 15 residues. Trimming removed 6 bases from V and 1 base from J, with 15 bases in between. Each CDR3 protein is one row after TCRdb ran MiXCR on the RT-PCR reads. Among roughly 570,000 distinct CDR3 sequences listed, roughly 15% were seen once. The clonotype comes from a man in his forties or fifties who received an inactivated influenza vaccine. Sample: PBMCs from blood, taken about 11 days after vaccination. The rearrangement joins TRBV12-3 or TRBV12-4 to TRBJ2-5, with unresolved D. The CDR3 region is CASRPKSRPQETQYF. The CDR3 coding sequence is TGTGCCAGCAGACCGAAAAGTAGACCCCAAGAGACCCAGTACTTC.